A single sample gave rise to the 5 T cell receptor beta chains below, sequenced in a study of cytomegalovirus exposure and HLA in healthy donors (dated by TCRdb to the late 2010s). Receptor amplification or capture employed the immunoSEQ multiplex PCR assay. A mixture of 60 forward primers for TCR Vbeta segments and 13 reverse primers for TCR Jbeta segments was used in the multiplex PCR. TCRdb stores this immuneACCESS table with in-frame sequences only. Part of the clones is absent; in the studies checked, under half of the shortfall reflects unresolved V genes, and no reason is known for the rest. Present in this sample are fewer than 90,000 clones, less than 80% of which were seen just once. 1.1% to 1.5% of the sample rests with the top ten. The sequenced sample consisted of PBMCs. All receptors come from a male donor in good health and CMV-seronegative.

This chain uses TRBV7-8 with TRBJ2-2, with 9 bases that match TRBD1. CDR1 is SGHVS, CDR2 FQNEAQ, per germline. With 8 bases clipped from V and 5 bases from J, the junction kept 6 bases outside the gene matches. This CDR3 has 14 residues. The CDR3 here is CASLGQGWTGELFF. For the CDR3, the DNA is TGTGCCAGCTTAGGACAGGGGTGGACCGGGGAGCTGTTTTTT.

As DNA, the CDR3 is TGTGCCAGCAGACAGGGAGTAGACTCGGATACGCAGTATTTT. Translation gives CASRQGVDSDTQYF. The V call is TRBV25-1, the J call TRBJ2-3; possible D gene TRBD1, 6 bases. V was trimmed by 6 bases and J by 6 bases, leaving 16 bases between them. Germline CDR1 and CDR2: MGHDK and SYGVNS. The CDR3 totals 14 residues.

The chain is built from TRBV7-2 and TRBJ1-5, with D tentatively TRBD1 (5 bases). CDR1 SGHTA and CDR2 FQGNSA come from the germline V gene. Trimming pared 1 base from V and 4 bases from J, leaving 11 bases between. The CDR3 loop spans 15 amino acids. In DNA, the CDR3 is TGTGCCAGCAGCTTAGATCGCAGGGTGAATCAGCCCCAGCATTTT. Its translation: CASSLDRRVNQPQHF.

The chain couples TRBV27 to TRBJ2-7; tentative D call: TRBD1 (6 bases). The CDR3 sequence is 13 residues long. Germline CDR1 reads MNHEY; CDR2 reads SMNVEV (reference sequence). V was shortened by 2 bases and J by 2 bases, with 7 bases between the two germline ends. For the CDR3, the DNA is TGTGCCAGCAGTTTAAACAGGGCCTACGAGCAGTACTTC. As protein: CASSLNRAYEQYF.

About this clone: A junction end diverges from the germline sequence, so it may reflect a read error. The genes are TRBV7-9 and TRBJ2-7; D gene ambiguous. The CDR3 has 12 residues. Germline CDR1 is SEHNR and CDR2 is FQNEAQ (reference sequence). CDR3 in amino acids: CSSSRQTYEQYF. The DNA for the CDR3 is TGTTCCAGCAGCCGCCAGACCTACGAGCAGTACTTC.